These 8 T cell receptor beta chains were sequenced from one sample in a study of T cells in localized non-small cell lung cancer. The protocol was immunoSEQ multiplex PCR, while the TCRdb copy is restricted to in-frame clones and leaves out a portion. The sample records about 8,800 clones, 90% being singletons. The material sequenced was peripheral blood, taken before any cancer treatment. The receptors shown here come from a male donor older than 55 with stage III squamous cell lung carcinoma.

The chain is built from TRBV7-9 and TRBJ1-1; maybe TRBD1 (6 bases). This CDR3 is built from 14 residues. Trimming left V 1 base short and J 8 bases short, with 14 bases between. Germline V gives CDR1 SEHNR, CDR2 FQNEAQ (reference sequence). CDR3 sequence (DNA): TGTGCCAGCAGCTTAGGTTGGGGGCAGGGGGAAGCTTTCTTT. This gives the protein CASSLGWGQGEAFF.

This chain links TRBV7-2 with TRBJ2-7; D is possibly TRBD1 or TRBD2 (5 bases each). V shed 1 base and J shed 3 bases, with 10 bases lying between them. The CDR3 consists of 14 residues. Germline-derived CDR1 and CDR2 are SGHTA and FQGNSA. The CDR3 nucleotides read TGTGCCAGCAGCTTAGTGGGACGAAACTACGAGCAGTACTTC. The encoded protein is CASSLVGRNYEQYF.

V gene TRBV27 combines with J gene TRBJ1-2; D gene unclear. Germline CDR1 reads MNHEY; CDR2 reads SMNVEV (reference sequence). The CDR3 covers 11 residues. V lost 7 bases and J 6 bases, leaving 9 bases between the germline ends. CDR3 DNA: TGTGCCAGCAAGACATTTAATGGCTACACCTTC. It translates to CASKTFNGYTF.

This clone has a single count. The gene calls are TRBV10-3 and TRBJ2-2; D is ambiguous. Germline-derived CDR1 and CDR2 are ENHRY and SYGVKD. The CDR3 is 12 residues long. The ends were cut back, 4 bases at V and 5 bases at J, with 5 bases in the middle. The CDR3 DNA follows: TGTGCCATCAGTGGGACGACCGGGGAGCTGTTTTTT. Encoded protein: CAISGTTGELFF.

This sequence joins TRBV5-6 and TRBJ1-5; 8 nucleotides line up with TRBD1. Germline assignment: CDR1 SGHDT and CDR2 YYEEEE. The junction had 10 bases not matched to a gene; V was cut back by 5 bases and J by 0 bases. CDR3 size: 17 residues. The CDR3 coding sequence is TGTGCCAGCAGTTTAACACAGGGGGAAAATAGCAATCAGCCCCAGCATTTT. Translated: CASSLTQGENSNQPQHF.

The V and J genes are TRBV27 and TRBJ1-6; 10 bases line up with TRBD1. The CDR3 length is 15 residues. Germline lookup yields CDR1 MNHEY and CDR2 SMNVEV (reference sequence). With 3 bases clipped from V and 9 bases from J, the junction kept 5 bases outside the gene matches. The CDR3 loop is CASSFSGTGVSPLHF. CDR3 coding DNA: TGTGCCAGCAGTTTCTCCGGGACAGGGGTTTCACCCCTCCACTTT.

This clone has only one observation. This sequence joins TRBV4-1 and TRBJ2-7, with D possibly TRBD2 on 6 matching bases. CDR1 and CDR2 from the germline V gene are MGHRA and YSYEKL. Trimming took off 0 bases at V and 6 bases at J, with 21 bases between the two ends. This CDR3 is built from 17 residues. CDR3 coding DNA: TGCGCCAGCAGCCAAGAAGTCGGAGGGACGTGGGGCTCCGAGCAGTACTTC. Protein product: CASSQEVGGTWGSEQYF.

This clone was seen once. V is TRBV12-5 and J is TRBJ1-1, with D hard to call. The CDR3 spans 13 residues. With 2 bases removed from V and 1 base from J, the gap between germline ends came to 5 bases. Germline-derived CDR1 and CDR2 are LGHNT and FRNRAP. The CDR3 is CASGLKGNTEAFF. CDR3 in DNA: TGTGCTAGTGGTTTGAAGGGGAACACTGAAGCTTTCTTT. Full variable domain (rest looked up from reference TRBV12-5 and TRBJ1-1): DARVTQTPRHKVTEMGQEVTMRCQPILGHNTVFWYRQTMMQGLELLAYFRNRAPLDDSGMPKDRFSAEMPDATLATLKIQPSEPRDSAVYFCASGLKGNTEAFFGQGTRLTVV.